This TCR beta chain was found in a study of cytomegalovirus exposure and HLA in healthy donors. Overall study findings and caveats: Across HLA loci, a later analysis found differing TCR association rates, with DRB1 most and HLA-C fewest. Earlier results showed most TCR beta V segments being productive about 87% or about 30% of the time. Associated with HLA alleles at 0.05 false discovery rate in a later analysis were around 17,000 TCR beta sequences. Sequences of the TCR beta chain were said to predict the HLA-A and HLA-B alleles of most subjects accurately.

The PCR made use of 60 Vbeta and 13 Jbeta primers. Profiling relied on immunoSEQ multiplex PCR, and the TCRdb table lists in-frame clones only, not all of them. The data contain around 70,000 clones, 62% of them singletons. Germline assignment: CDR1 SGHVS and CDR2 FNYEAQ. The CDR3 covers 16 residues. Deletions cut 3 bases from V and 2 bases from J, with 14 bases between. This clone was observed a few times. Its specificity is not known. The V call is TRBV7-6, the J call TRBJ1-3; TRBD1 is a possible D gene (6 bases). The specimen sequenced was PBMCs. The receptor comes from a young man in good health and CMV-seronegative. The CDR3 DNA reads as TGTGCCAGCAGCTTGACCGATCGGACAGCTGGAAACACCATATATTTT. Protein: CASSLTDRTAGNTIYF. Full variable domain (rest looked up from reference TRBV7-6 and TRBJ1-3): GAGVSQSPRYKVTKRGQDVALRCDPISGHVSLYWYRQALGQGPEFLTYFNYEAQQDKSGLPNDRFSAERPEGSISTLTIQRTEQRDSAMYRCASSLTDRTAGNTIYFGEGSWLTVV.